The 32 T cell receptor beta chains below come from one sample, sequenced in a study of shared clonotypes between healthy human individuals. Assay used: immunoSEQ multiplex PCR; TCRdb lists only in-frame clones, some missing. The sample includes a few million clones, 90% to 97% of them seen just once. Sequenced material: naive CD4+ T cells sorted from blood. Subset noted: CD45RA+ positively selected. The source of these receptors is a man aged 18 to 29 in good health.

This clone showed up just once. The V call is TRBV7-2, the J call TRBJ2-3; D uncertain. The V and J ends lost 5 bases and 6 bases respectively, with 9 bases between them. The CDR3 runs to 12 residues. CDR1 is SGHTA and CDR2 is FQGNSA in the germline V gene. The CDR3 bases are TGTGCCAGCAGCGAGGCAGGTGATACGCAGTATTTT. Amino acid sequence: CASSEAGDTQYF.

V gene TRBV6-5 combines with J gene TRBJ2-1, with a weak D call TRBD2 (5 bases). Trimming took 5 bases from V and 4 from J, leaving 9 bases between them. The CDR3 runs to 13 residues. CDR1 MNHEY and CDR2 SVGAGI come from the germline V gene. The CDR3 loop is CASSTRVYNEQFF. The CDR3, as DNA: TGTGCCAGCAGTACTAGGGTATACAATGAGCAGTTCTTC.

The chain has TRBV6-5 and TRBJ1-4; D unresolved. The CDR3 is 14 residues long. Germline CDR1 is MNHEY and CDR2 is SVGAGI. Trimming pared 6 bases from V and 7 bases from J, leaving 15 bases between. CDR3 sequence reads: CASRPGPGLEKLFF. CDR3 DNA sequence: TGTGCCAGCAGGCCGGGTCCAGGCCTTGAAAAACTGTTTTTT.

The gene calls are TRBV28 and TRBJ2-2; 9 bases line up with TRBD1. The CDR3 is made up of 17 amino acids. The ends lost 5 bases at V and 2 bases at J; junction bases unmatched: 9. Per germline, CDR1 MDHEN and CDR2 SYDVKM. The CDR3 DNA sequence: TGTGCCAGCAGTGTCCAGGGGACAGGGCTCAACACCGGGGAGCTGTTTTTT. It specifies CASSVQGTGLNTGELFF.

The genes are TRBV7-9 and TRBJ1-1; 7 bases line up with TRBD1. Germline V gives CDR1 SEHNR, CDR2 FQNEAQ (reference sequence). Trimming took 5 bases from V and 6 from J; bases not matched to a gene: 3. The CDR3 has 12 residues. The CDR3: CASSAQGPEAFF. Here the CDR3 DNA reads TGTGCCAGCAGCGCACAGGGGCCTGAAGCTTTCTTT.

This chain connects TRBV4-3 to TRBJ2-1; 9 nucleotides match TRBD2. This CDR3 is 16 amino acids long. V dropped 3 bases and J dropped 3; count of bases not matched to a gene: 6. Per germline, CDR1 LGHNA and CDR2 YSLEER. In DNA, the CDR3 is TGCGCCAGCAGCCAGGAGAATAGCGGGAGCTACAATGAGCAGTTCTTC. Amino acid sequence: CASSQENSGSYNEQFF.

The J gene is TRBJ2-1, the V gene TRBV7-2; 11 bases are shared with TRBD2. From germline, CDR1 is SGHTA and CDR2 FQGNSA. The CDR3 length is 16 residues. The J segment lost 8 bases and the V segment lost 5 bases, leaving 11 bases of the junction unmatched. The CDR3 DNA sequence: TGTGCCAGCAGCCGTTATACTAGCGGGAGTTATGATGAGCAGTTCTTC. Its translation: CASSRYTSGSYDEQFF.

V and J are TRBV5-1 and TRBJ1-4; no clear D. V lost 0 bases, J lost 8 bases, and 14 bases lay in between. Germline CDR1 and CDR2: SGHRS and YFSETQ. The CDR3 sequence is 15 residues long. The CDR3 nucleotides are TGCGCCAGCAGCTTGGCGGCACTCGGAGGAGAAAAACTGTTTTTT. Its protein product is CASSLAALGGEKLFF.

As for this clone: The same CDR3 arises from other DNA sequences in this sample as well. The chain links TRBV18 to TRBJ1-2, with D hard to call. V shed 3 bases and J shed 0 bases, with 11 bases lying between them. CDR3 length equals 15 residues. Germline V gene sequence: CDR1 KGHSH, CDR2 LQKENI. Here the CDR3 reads CASSPPGTTNYGYTF. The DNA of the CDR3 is TGTGCCAGCTCACCCCCCGGAACAACTAACTATGGCTACACCTTC.

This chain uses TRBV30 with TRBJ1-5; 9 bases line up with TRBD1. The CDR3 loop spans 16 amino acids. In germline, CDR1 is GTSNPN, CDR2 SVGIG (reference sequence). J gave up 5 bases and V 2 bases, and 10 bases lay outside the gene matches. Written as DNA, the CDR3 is TGTGCCTGGAGTTGGGGAGGGACAGGGCCCGATCAGCCCCAGCATTTT. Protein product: CAWSWGGTGPDQPQHF.

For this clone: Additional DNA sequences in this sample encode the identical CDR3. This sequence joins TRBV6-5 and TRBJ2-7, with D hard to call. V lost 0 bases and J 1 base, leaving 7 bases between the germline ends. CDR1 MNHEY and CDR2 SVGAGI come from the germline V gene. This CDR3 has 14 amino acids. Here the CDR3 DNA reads TGTGCCAGCAGTTACTCGAGATCATCCTACGAGCAGTACTTC. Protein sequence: CASSYSRSSYEQYF.

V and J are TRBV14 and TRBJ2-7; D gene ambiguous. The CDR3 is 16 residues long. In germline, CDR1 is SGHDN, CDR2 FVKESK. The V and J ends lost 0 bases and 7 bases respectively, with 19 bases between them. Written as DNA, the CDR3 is TGTGCCAGCAGCCAAGAATTCGGTGCCGTCGTGGAGGAGCAGTACTTC. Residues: CASSQEFGAVVEEQYF.

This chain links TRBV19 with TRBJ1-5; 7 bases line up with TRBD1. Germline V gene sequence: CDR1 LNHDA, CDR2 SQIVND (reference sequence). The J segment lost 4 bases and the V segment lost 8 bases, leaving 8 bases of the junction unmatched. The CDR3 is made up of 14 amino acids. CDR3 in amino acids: CASRWDSLNQPQHF. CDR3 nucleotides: TGTGCCAGTCGCTGGGACAGCCTAAATCAGCCCCAGCATTTT.

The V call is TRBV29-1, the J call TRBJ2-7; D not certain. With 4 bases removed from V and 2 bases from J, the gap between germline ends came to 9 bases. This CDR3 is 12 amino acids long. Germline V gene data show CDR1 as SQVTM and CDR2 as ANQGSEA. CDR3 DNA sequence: TGCAGCGTTGTGAAGGAAACCTACGAGCAGTACTTC. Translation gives CSVVKETYEQYF.

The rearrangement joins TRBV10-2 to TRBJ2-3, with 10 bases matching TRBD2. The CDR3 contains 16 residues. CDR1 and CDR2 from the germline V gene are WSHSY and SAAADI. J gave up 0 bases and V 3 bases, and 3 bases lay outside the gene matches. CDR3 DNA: TGCGCCAGCAGTGAACTAGCGGGGATCAGCACAGATACGCAGTATTTT. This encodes CASSELAGISTDTQYF.

The CDR3 spells CASSPGTGNSPLHF. The CDR3 DNA sequence: TGCGCCAGCAGCCCCGGGACAGGTAATTCACCCCTCCACTTT. The chain uses TRBV4-1 and TRBJ1-6; TRBD1 matches at 8 bases. The CDR3 length is 14 residues. V shed 4 bases and J 6 bases; nucleotides not matched to a gene: 2. CDR1 is MGHRA and CDR2 is YSYEKL in the germline V gene.

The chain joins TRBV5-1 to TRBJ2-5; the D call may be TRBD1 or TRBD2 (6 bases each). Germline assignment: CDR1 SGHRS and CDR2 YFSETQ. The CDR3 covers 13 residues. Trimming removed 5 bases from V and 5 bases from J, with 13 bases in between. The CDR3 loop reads CASSRTGTETQYF. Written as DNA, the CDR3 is TGCGCCAGCAGTCGAACAGGGACTGAGACCCAGTACTTC. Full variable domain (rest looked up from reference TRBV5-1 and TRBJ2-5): KAGVTQTPRYLIKTRGQQVTLSCSPISGHRSVSWYQQTPGQGLQFLFEYFSETQRNKGNFPGRFSGRQFSNSRSEMNVSTLELGDSALYLCASSRTGTETQYFGPGTRLLVL.

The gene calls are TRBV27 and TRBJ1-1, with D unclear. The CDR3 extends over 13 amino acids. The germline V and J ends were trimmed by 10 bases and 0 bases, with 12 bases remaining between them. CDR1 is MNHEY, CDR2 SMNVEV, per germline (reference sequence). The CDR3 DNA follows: TGTGCCACCCAAAAGGGAATGAACACTGAAGCTTTCTTT. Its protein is CATQKGMNTEAFF.

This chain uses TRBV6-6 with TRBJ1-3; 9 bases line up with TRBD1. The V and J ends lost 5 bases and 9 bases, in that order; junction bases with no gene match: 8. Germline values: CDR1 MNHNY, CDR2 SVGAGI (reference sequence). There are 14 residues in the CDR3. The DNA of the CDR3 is TGTGCCAGCAGTAAGCCGGGACAGGGAGTCACCATATATTTT. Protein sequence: CASSKPGQGVTIYF.

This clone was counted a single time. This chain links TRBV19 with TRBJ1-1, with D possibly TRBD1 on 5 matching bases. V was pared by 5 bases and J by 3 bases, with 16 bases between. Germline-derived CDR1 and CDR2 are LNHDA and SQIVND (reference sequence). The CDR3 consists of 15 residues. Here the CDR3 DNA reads TGTGCCAGTAGTGTGGGACTGCTAACGGACACTGAAGCTTTCTTT. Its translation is CASSVGLLTDTEAFF.

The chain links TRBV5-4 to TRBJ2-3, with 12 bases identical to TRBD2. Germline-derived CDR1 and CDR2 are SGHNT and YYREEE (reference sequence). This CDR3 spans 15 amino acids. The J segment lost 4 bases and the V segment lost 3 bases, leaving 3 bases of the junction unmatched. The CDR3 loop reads CASSSGLAGPDTQYF. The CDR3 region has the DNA TGTGCCAGCAGCTCTGGACTAGCGGGACCAGATACGCAGTATTTT.

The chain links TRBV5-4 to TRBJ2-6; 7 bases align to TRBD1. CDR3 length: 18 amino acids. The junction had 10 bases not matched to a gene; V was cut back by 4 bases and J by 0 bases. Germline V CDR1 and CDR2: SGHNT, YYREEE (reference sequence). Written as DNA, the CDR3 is TGTGCCAGCAGCCTAGGGGGACAGCCGCTCTCTGGGGCCAACGTCCTGACTTTC. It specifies CASSLGGQPLSGANVLTF. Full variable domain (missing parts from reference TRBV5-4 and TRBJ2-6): ETGVTQSPTHLIKTRGQQVTLRCSSQSGHNTVSWYQQALGQGPQFIFQYYREEENGRGNFPPRFSGLQFPNYSSELNVNALELDDSALYLCASSLGGQPLSGANVLTFGAGSRLTVL.

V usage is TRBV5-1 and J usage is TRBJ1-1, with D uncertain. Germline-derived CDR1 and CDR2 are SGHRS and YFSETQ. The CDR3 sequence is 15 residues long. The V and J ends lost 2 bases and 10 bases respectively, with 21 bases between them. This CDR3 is CASSFNTDAKFGAFF. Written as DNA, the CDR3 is TGCGCCAGCAGCTTTAACACCGACGCGAAATTCGGAGCTTTCTTT.

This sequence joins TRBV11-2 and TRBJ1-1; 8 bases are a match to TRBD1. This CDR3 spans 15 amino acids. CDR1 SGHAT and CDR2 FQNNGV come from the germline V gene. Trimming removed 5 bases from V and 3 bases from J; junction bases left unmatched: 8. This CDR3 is CASSPGQGGYTEAFF. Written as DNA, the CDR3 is TGTGCCAGCAGCCCAGGACAGGGAGGGTACACTGAAGCTTTCTTT.

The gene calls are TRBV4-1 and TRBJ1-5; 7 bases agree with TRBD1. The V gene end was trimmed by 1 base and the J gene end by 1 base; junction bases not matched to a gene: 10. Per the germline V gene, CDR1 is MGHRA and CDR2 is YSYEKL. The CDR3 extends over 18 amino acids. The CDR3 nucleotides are TGCGCCAGCAGCCAAGGGACAGGATCCGACTCGAGCAATCAGCCCCAGCATTTT. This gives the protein CASSQGTGSDSSNQPQHF.

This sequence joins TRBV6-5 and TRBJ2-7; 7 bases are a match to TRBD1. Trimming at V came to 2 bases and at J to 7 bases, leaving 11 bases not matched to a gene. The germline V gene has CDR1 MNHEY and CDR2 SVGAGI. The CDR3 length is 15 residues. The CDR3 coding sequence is TGTGCCAGCAGTTACGGGACAGTTTCGTCGGGGGAGCAGTACTTC. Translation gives CASSYGTVSSGEQYF.

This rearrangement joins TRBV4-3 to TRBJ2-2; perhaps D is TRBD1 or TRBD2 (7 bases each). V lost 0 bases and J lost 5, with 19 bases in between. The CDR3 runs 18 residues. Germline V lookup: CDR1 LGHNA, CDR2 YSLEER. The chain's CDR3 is CASSQESGGGPWTGELFF. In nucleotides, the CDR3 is TGCGCCAGCAGCCAAGAATCAGGGGGAGGGCCATGGACCGGGGAGCTGTTTTTT.

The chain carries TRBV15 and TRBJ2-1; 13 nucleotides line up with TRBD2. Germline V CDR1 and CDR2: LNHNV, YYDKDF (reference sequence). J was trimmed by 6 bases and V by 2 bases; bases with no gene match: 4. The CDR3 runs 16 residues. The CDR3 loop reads CATSRMGLAGPNEQFF. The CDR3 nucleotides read TGTGCCACCAGCAGAATGGGACTAGCGGGGCCCAATGAGCAGTTCTTC.

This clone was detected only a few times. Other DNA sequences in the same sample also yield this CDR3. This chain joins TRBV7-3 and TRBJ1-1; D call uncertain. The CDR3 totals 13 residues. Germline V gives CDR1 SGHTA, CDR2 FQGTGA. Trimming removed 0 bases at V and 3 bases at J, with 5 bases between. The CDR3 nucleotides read TGTGCCAGCAGCTTAACAGGGTACACTGAAGCTTTCTTT. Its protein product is CASSLTGYTEAFF. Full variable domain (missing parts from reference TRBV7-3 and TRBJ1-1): GAGVSQTPSNKVTEKGKYVELRCDPISGHTALYWYRQSLGQGPEFLIYFQGTGAADDSGLPNDRFFAVRPEGSVSTLKIQRTERGDSAVYLCASSLTGYTEAFFGQGTRLTVV.

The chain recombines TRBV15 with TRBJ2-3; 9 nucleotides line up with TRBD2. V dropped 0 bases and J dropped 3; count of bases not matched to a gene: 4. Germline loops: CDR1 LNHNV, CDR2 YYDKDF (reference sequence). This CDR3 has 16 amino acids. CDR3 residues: CATSREVAGVTDTQYF. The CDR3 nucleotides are TGTGCCACCAGCAGAGAAGTAGCGGGGGTAACAGATACGCAGTATTTT.

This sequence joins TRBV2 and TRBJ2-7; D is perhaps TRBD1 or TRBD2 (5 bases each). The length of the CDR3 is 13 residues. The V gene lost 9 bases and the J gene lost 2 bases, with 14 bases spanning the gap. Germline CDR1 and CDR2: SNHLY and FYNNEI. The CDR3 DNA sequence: TGTGCCAGTCTCCGGGACGAGGCCTACGAGCAGTACTTC. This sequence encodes CASLRDEAYEQYF. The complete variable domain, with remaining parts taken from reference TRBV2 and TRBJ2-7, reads EPEVTQTPSHQVTQMGQEVILRCVPISNHLYFYWYRQILGQKVEFLVSFYNNEISEKSEIFDDQFSVERPDGSNFTLKIRSTKLEDSAMYFCASLRDEAYEQYFGPGTRLTVT.

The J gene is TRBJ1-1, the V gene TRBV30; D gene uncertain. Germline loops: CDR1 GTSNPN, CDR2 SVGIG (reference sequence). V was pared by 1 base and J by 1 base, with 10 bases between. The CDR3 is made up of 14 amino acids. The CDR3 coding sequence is TGTGCCTGGAGTGGCCTAGTCAAGAACACTGAAGCTTTCTTT. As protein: CAWSGLVKNTEAFF.